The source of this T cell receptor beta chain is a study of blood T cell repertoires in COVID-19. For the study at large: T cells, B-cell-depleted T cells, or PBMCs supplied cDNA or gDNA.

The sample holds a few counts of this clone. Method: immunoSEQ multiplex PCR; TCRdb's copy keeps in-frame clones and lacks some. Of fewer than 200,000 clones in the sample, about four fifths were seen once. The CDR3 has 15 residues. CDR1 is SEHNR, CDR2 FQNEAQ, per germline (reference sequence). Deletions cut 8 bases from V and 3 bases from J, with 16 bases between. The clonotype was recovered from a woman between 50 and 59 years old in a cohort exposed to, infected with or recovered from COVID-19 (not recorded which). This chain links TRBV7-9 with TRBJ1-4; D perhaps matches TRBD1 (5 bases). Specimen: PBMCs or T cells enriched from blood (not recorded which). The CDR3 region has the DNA TGTGCCAGCCGCCCGGGGGGGGTGGCTAATGAAAAACTGTTTTTT. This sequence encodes CASRPGGVANEKLFF.